This T cell receptor (beta chain) is drawn from a study of cytomegalovirus exposure and HLA in healthy donors. Across the whole study: A prior analysis found roughly 100 million unique TCR beta sequences from around 180 million T cells. Study results and limitations: Cytomegalovirus-associated TCR beta chains were listed, numbering 150 to 200. Most CMV-associated TCR beta chains were later found to appear HLA-restricted. In a later analysis, DRB1 alleles had the most associated TCRs; HLA-C alleles the fewest.

The PCR made use of 60 Vbeta and 13 Jbeta primers. Method: immunoSEQ multiplex PCR; TCRdb's copy keeps in-frame clones and lacks some. The listing contains 200,000 to 250,000 clones. Germline V gives CDR1 SGHDN, CDR2 FVKESK. The CDR3 is 15 residues long. V was shortened by 4 bases and J by 0 bases, with 12 bases between the two germline ends. On this clone: Its antigen is not identified.

V is TRBV14 and J is TRBJ2-5; a possible D gene is TRBD1 (5 bases). The sample taken for sequencing was PBMCs. This TCR was recovered from a girl aged 2-15 years in good health and CMV-seropositive. The CDR3 DNA follows: TGTGCCAGCAGCCGGAGACAGCCGTACCAAGAGACCCAGTACTTC. Amino acid sequence: CASSRRQPYQETQYF.